A single sample is the source of the 18 T cell receptor beta chains below, sequenced in a study of blood T cell repertoires in COVID-19. Profiled with immunoSEQ multiplex PCR; TCRdb holds only in-frame clones, not every one. The sample yields 100,000 to 150,000 clones, 85% seen once. Sequencing was performed on peripheral blood. The receptors come from a woman older than 75 with acute or convalescent COVID-19.

The V gene is TRBV5-1, the J gene TRBJ1-2, with TRBD1 as a possible D gene (6 bases). The germline gives CDR1 SGHRS, CDR2 YFSETQ. V was trimmed by 3 bases and J by 2 bases, leaving 8 bases between them. CDR3 size: 13 residues. The CDR3 bases are TGCGCCAGCAGCTCAGGGGAGAACTATGGCTACACCTTC. It codes for CASSSGENYGYTF.

The V and J genes are TRBV6-5 and TRBJ1-4; D remains unclear. Germline V gives CDR1 MNHEY, CDR2 SVGAGI. Trimming stripped 8 bases from V and 7 bases from J, with 14 bases between. This CDR3 has 13 amino acids. The CDR3 region is CASHLAHGEKLFF. For the CDR3, the DNA is TGTGCCAGCCACCTGGCACATGGTGAAAAACTGTTTTTT.

The V gene is TRBV28, the J gene TRBJ1-5; TRBD1 might be the D (5 bases). Germline V gene lookup returns CDR1 MDHEN and CDR2 SYDVKM. This CDR3 is built from 15 residues. V was trimmed by 2 bases and J by 4 bases, leaving 12 bases between them. The CDR3 loop reads CASSLEQAVNQPQHF. The CDR3 bases are TGTGCCAGCAGTTTAGAACAGGCGGTGAATCAGCCCCAGCATTTT.

The chain is built from TRBV5-1 and TRBJ1-1, with 8 bases that match TRBD1. This CDR3 comprises 15 residues. Germline CDR1 reads SGHRS; CDR2 reads YFSETQ. V was pared by 0 bases and J by 4 bases, with 5 bases of the junction left unmatched. CDR3 residues: CASSLGQGPGTEAFF. DNA for the CDR3: TGCGCCAGCAGCTTGGGACAGGGGCCGGGCACTGAAGCTTTCTTT.

The chain recombines TRBV5-1 with TRBJ1-1; D is possibly TRBD1 (5 bases). Germline assignment: CDR1 SGHRS and CDR2 YFSETQ. V shed 3 bases and J shed 4 bases, with 13 bases lying between them. CDR3 size: 14 residues. The CDR3 nucleotides read TGCGCCAGCAGCTCCCAGGGTGCGAGCACTGAAGCTTTCTTT. Protein: CASSSQGASTEAFF.

The chain employs TRBV3-1 (or the pseudogene TRBV3-2) and TRBJ1-4; 9 bases line up with TRBD1. Germline loops: CDR1 LGHDT, CDR2 YNNKEL (reference sequence). CDR3 size: 13 residues. Trimming took 6 bases from V and 5 from J; bases not matched to a gene: 1. CDR3 in amino acids: CASRTGGNEKLFF. The DNA of the CDR3 is TGTGCCAGCAGGACAGGGGGGAATGAAAAACTGTTTTTT.

The V gene is TRBV5-6, the J gene TRBJ2-1; D might be TRBD1 (7 bases). Between the trimmed V and J ends, which lost 5 bases and 7 bases, there was a span of 25 bases. The V gene's germline CDR1 is SGHDT and CDR2 YYEEEE. This CDR3 has 17 residues. This chain's CDR3 is CASSPLHGQARGNEQFF. The CDR3 DNA reads TGTGCCAGCAGTCCACTACACGGACAGGCTCGGGGGAATGAGCAGTTCTTC.

V is TRBV11-1 and J is TRBJ2-1; 11 positions agree with TRBD2. Trimming took 5 bases from V and 9 from J; bases not matched to a gene: 6. There are 14 residues in the CDR3. Per germline, CDR1 SGHAT and CDR2 FQDESV (reference sequence). The CDR3 is CASSDSGGAGEQFF. As DNA, the CDR3 is TGTGCCAGCAGCGATAGCGGGGGGGCAGGTGAGCAGTTCTTC.

The chain is built from TRBV28 and TRBJ1-5; a weak D match, TRBD1 (6 bases). Germline CDR1 is MDHEN and CDR2 is SYDVKM. Trimming took off 6 bases at V and 0 bases at J, with 12 bases between the two ends. The length of the CDR3 is 15 residues. The CDR3, as DNA: TGTGCCAGCAGCCTACAGGGTTTTAGCAATCAGCCCCAGCATTTT. Translating it yields CASSLQGFSNQPQHF.

This sequence joins TRBV5-1 and TRBJ1-2, with D uncertain. V was cut by 0 bases and J by 1 base, with 13 bases left in between. The CDR3 is 16 residues long. From germline, CDR1 is SGHRS and CDR2 YFSETQ. CDR3 in DNA: TGCGCCAGCAGCTTGGAGGCAGGCGCTCTTAACTATGGCTACACCTTC. Translating gives CASSLEAGALNYGYTF.

The chain recombines TRBV9 with TRBJ2-7, with TRBD2 matching 11 bases. There are 14 residues in the CDR3. Germline CDR1 SGDLS, CDR2 YYNGEE. Losses at the gene ends were 4 bases for V and 4 bases for J; bases not matched to a gene: 4. The CDR3: CASSLGTSGYEQYF. The CDR3, as DNA: TGTGCCAGCAGCCTCGGGACTAGCGGTTACGAGCAGTACTTC.

This chain links TRBV19 with TRBJ2-5; the match to TRBD1 covers 9 bases. The germline V gene has CDR1 LNHDA and CDR2 SQIVND (reference sequence). V trimming: 8 bases; J trimming: 1 base; junction bases outside the gene matches: 5. The CDR3 contains 14 residues. The CDR3 bases are TGTGCCAGTTCCGGGACAGGGACCCAAGAGACCCAGTACTTC. It encodes CASSGTGTQETQYF.

J is TRBJ1-6 and V is TRBV3-1 (or the pseudogene TRBV3-2); 9 nucleotides agree with TRBD1. V dropped 5 bases and J dropped 9; count of bases not matched to a gene: 5. Germline loops: CDR1 LGHDT, CDR2 YNNKEL (reference sequence). The CDR3 extends over 14 amino acids. CDR3 protein: CASSSGQGASPLHF. The CDR3 DNA sequence: TGTGCCAGCAGCTCGGGACAGGGCGCTTCACCCCTCCACTTT.

V usage is TRBV19 and J usage is TRBJ1-1, with D perhaps TRBD1 (5 bases). V was cut by 3 bases and J by 7 bases, with 18 bases left in between. The CDR3 consists of 15 residues. In germline, CDR1 is LNHDA, CDR2 SQIVND (reference sequence). This CDR3 is CASSIPWAGRREAFF. CDR3 nucleotide sequence: TGTGCCAGTAGTATCCCCTGGGCAGGGAGGCGTGAAGCTTTCTTT.

This chain joins TRBV7-3 and TRBJ2-1; 9 bases fit TRBD2. Germline trimming cut 3 bases from V and 4 bases from J; bases unmatched to any gene: 1. The CDR3 has 14 residues. The germline V gene has CDR1 SGHTA and CDR2 FQGTGA. The CDR3 sequence is CASSFSGGYNEQFF. The CDR3 bases are TGTGCCAGCAGCTTCAGCGGGGGGTACAATGAGCAGTTCTTC.

The V call is TRBV11-1, the J call TRBJ1-6, with 12 bases lining up with TRBD1. J lost 9 bases, V lost 6 bases, and 6 bases had no gene match. This CDR3 is 15 amino acids long. Germline values: CDR1 SGHAT, CDR2 FQDESV (reference sequence). CDR3 nucleotide sequence: TGTGCCAGCAGTATCCGGGACAGGGGGCTTTCACCCCTCCACTTT. Amino acids: CASSIRDRGLSPLHF. Together with reference TRBV11-1 and TRBJ1-6, the CDR3 gives the full variable domain: EAEVAQSPRYKITEKSQAVAFWCDPISGHATLYWYRQILGQGPELLVQFQDESVVDDSQLPKDRFSAERLKGVDSTLKIQPAELGDSAMYLCASSIRDRGLSPLHFGNGTRLTVT.

There are a few counts of this clone. The chain recombines TRBV11-3 with TRBJ2-7; 7 positions match TRBD2. The CDR3 totals 14 residues. The V and J ends lost 5 bases and 2 bases, in that order; junction bases with no gene match: 6. CDR1 SGHNT and CDR2 YENEEA come from the germline V gene. CDR3 in amino acids: CASSKGRGAYEQYF. The CDR3 region has the DNA TGTGCCAGCAGCAAGGGACGGGGGGCCTACGAGCAGTACTTC.

The V gene is TRBV7-8, the J gene TRBJ2-3; TRBD2 might be the D (6 bases). Trimming took 5 bases from V and 6 from J, leaving 21 bases between them. CDR1 and CDR2 (germline): SGHVS, FQNEAQ. The CDR3 length is 16 residues. This chain's CDR3 is CASSRDGREGGDTQYF. The CDR3 nucleotides are TGTGCCAGCAGCCGAGACGGCAGGGAAGGAGGGGATACGCAGTATTTT.